Listed below are T cell receptor beta chains from one sample, sequenced in a study of T cell repertoires in cytomegalovirus infection. A single record per CDR3 protein comes from TCRdb applying MiXCR to the reads. The sample includes about 920,000 distinct CDR3 sequences, around 32% of them seen just once. Their specific antigens are unknown. Sequences were derived from cultured CD8+ T cells from PBMCs, sampled from culture after CMV antigen stimulation. The receptors here all came from a human donor in good health (CMV status not recorded). Some clones in this sample may be carry-over from other donors' samples. CDR3s include the opening cysteine and the closing phenylalanine or tryptophan. The D gene is left open where the match is weak. Size values are once, few and many counts, or a class for expanded clones, and some rows have none.

many,16,TRBV10-3,TRBD1,TRBJ1-2,TGTGCCATCAGTGAGCAAGACAGGGGGATCAACTATGGCTACACCTTC,CAISEQDRGINYGYTF
-,15,TRBV27,TRBD1,TRBJ1-1,TGTGCCAGCAAGGACAGGGGAAAAGGGTATCCTGAAGCTTTCTTT,CASKDRGKGYPEAFF
-,15,TRBV7-9,TRBD1,TRBJ1-1,TGTGCCAGCAGCTCTTATACAGGGGTGAACACTGAAGCTTTCTTT,CASSSYTGVNTEAFF
many,14,TRBV7-9,TRBD2,TRBJ2-1,TGTGCCAGCAGGGCTAGCGGGGGATACAATGAGCAGTTCTTC,CASRASGGYNEQFF
few,15,TRBV6-6,-,TRBJ2-3,TGTGCCAGCAGGGGCGGCCCATCCCTCACAGATACGCAGTATTTT,CASRGGPSLTDTQYF
-,15,TRBV19,-,TRBJ1-3,TGTGCCAGCGCCCCGGGCGACCGCTCTGGAAACACCATATATTTT,CASAPGDRSGNTIYF
few,14,TRBV6-1,-,TRBJ2-5,TGTGCCAGCAGCTCCCTCCAGGGGCTGGAGACCCAGTACTTC,CASSSLQGLETQYF
few,13,TRBV7-6,-,TRBJ2-1,TGTGCCAGCAGCTTAGTAGGGACGTACGAGCAGTTCTTC,CASSLVGTYEQFF
many,15,TRBV11-2,-,TRBJ2-1,TGTGCCAGCAGCTTACGGTGGGGCTCCTACAATGAGCAGTTCTTC,CASSLRWGSYNEQFF
-,13,TRBV11-2,-,TRBJ2-2,TGTGCCAGCAGCTTAGGAAGGGGCGGGGAGCTGTTTTTT,CASSLGRGGELFF
few,16,TRBV19,TRBD2,TRBJ2-7,TGTGCCAGTAGTATCTCGACTAGCGGGGAACCCTACGAGCAGTACTTC,CASSISTSGEPYEQYF
-,16,TRBV9,-,TRBJ1-1,TGTGCCAGCAGCGAGCCCCCCAGGGGAGGGCACACTGAAGCTTTCTTT,CASSEPPRGGHTEAFF
few,13,TRBV5-6,-,TRBJ2-3,TGTGCCAGCAGCTATCAGGGTCGAGATACGCAGTATTTT,CASSYQGRDTQYF
-,15,TRBV27,TRBD2,TRBJ2-1,TGTGCCAGCAACAGAGCGGGGGGGCCGGTCAATGAGCAGTTCTTC,CASNRAGGPVNEQFF